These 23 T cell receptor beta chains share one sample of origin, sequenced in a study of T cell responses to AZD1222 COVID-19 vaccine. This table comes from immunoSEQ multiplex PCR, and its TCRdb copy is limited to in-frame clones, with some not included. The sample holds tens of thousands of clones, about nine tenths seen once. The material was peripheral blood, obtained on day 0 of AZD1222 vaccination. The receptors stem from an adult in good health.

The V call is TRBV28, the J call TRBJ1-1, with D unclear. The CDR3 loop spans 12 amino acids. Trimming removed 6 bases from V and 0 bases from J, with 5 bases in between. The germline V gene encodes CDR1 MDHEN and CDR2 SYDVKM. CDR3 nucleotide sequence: TGTGCCAGCAGGCCCCTGAACACTGAAGCTTTCTTT. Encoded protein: CASRPLNTEAFF.

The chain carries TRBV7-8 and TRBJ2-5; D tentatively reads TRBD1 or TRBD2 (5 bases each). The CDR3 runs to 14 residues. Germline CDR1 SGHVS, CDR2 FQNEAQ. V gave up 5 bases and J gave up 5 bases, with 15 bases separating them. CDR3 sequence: CASSPGTTAETQYF. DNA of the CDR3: TGTGCCAGCAGCCCCGGGACGACCGCTGAGACCCAGTACTTC. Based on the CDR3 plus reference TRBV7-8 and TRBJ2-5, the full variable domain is GAGVSQSPRYKVAKRGQDVALRCDPISGHVSLFWYQQALGQGPEFLTYFQNEAQLDKSGLPSDRFFAERPEGSVSTLKIQRTQQEDSAVYLCASSPGTTAETQYFGPGTRLLVL.

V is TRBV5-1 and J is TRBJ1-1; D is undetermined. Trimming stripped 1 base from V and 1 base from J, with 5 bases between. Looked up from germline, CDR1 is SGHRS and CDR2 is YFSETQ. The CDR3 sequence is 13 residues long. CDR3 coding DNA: TGCGCCAGCAGCTTGATGACGAACACTGAAGCTTTCTTT. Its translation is CASSLMTNTEAFF.

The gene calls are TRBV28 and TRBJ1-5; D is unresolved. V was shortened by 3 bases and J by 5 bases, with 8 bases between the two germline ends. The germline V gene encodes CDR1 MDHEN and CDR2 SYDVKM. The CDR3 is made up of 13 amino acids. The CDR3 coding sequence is TGTGCCAGCAGTTTTTTAGGGTATCAGCCCCAGCATTTT. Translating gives CASSFLGYQPQHF.

The CDR3: CASSTSGVEEQYF. The CDR3 coding sequence is TGTGCCAGTAGTACCTCGGGGGTTGAGGAGCAGTACTTC. This chain links TRBV19 with TRBJ2-7, with D tentatively TRBD2 (6 bases). V was cut by 4 bases and J by 7 bases, with 14 bases left in between. The CDR3 totals 13 residues. Germline V gene lookup returns CDR1 LNHDA and CDR2 SQIVND (reference sequence). The variable domain in full, completed from reference TRBV19 and TRBJ2-7, reads DGGITQSPKYLFRKEGQNVTLSCEQNLNHDAMYWYRQDPGQGLRLIYYSQIVNDFQKGDIAEGYSVSREKKESFPLTVTSAQKNPTAFYLCASSTSGVEEQYFGPGTRLTVT.

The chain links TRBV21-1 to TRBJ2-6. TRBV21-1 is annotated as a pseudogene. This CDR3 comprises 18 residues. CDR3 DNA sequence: TGTGCCAGCAGCAAAGAGGGCATAAAGAGCTCTGGGGCCAACGTCCTGACTTTC. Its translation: CASSKEGIKSSGANVLTF.

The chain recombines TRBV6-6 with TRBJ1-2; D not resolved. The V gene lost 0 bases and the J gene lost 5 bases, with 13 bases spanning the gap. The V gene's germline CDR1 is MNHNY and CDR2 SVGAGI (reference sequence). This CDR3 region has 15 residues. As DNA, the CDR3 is TGTGCCAGCAGTTACTCCCCCATCGACCAGTATGGCTACACCTTC. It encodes CASSYSPIDQYGYTF.

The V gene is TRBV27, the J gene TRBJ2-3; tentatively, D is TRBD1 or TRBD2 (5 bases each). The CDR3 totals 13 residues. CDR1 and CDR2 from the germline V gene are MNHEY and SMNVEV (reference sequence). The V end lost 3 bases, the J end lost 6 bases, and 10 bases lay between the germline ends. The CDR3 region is CASSFRGVDTQYF. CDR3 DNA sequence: TGTGCCAGCAGTTTCCGGGGCGTGGATACGCAGTATTTT.

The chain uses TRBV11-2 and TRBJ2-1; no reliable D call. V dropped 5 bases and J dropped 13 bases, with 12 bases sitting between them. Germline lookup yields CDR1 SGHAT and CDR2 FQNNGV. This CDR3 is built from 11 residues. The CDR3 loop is CASSVTEYQFF. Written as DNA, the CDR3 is TGTGCCAGCAGCGTGACGGAGTATCAGTTCTTC.

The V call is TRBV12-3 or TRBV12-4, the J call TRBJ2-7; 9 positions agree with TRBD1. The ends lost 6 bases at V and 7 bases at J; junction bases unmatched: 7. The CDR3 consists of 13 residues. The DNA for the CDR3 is TGTGCCAGCAGGCGGCGGACAGGGGATGAGCAGTACTTC. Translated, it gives CASRRRTGDEQYF.

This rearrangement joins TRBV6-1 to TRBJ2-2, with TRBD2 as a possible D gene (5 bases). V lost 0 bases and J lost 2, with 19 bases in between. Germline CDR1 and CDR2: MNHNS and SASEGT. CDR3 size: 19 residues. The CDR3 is CASSEAPGDPLYNTGELFF. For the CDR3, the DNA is TGTGCCAGCAGTGAAGCCCCCGGGGATCCTTTATATAACACCGGGGAGCTGTTTTTT.

The CDR3 DNA follows: TGTGCCAGCAGTTTATTTTCCTCCCCAGGGGTACCCATGAACACTGAAGCTTTCTTT. Encoded protein: CASSLFSSPGVPMNTEAFF. The rearrangement uses TRBV27 and TRBJ1-1, with D possibly being TRBD1 (6 bases). V lost 1 base to trimming and J lost 0 bases, with 21 bases between them. The length of the CDR3 is 19 residues. The germline V gene encodes CDR1 MNHEY and CDR2 SMNVEV (reference sequence).

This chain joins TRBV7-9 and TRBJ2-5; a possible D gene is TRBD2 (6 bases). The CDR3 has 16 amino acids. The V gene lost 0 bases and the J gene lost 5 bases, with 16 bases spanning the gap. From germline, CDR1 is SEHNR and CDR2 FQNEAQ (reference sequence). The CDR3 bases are TGTGCCAGCAGCTTAGCCGGGAGTAGCCGGTTTGAGACCCAGTACTTC. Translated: CASSLAGSSRFETQYF.

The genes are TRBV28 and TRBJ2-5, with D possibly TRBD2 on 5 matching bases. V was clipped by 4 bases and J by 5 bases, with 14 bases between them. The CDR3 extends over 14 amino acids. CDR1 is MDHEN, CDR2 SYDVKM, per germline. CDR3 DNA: TGTGCCAGCAGTTCTGCCGGGGAAACGGAGACCCAGTACTTC. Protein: CASSSAGETETQYF.

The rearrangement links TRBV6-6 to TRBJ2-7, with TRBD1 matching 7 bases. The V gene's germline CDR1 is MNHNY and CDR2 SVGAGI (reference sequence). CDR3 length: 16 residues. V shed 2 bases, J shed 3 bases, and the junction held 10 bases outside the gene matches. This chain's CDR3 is CASSYDRVGVHYEQYF. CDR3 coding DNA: TGTGCCAGCAGTTACGACAGGGTGGGGGTTCACTACGAGCAGTACTTC.

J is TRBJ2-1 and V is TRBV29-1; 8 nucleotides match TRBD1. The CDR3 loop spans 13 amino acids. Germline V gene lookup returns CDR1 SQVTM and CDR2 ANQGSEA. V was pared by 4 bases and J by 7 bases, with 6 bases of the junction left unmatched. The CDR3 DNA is TGCAGCGTTGCAGGGGGCGTGTGGAATGAGCAGTTCTTC. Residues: CSVAGGVWNEQFF.

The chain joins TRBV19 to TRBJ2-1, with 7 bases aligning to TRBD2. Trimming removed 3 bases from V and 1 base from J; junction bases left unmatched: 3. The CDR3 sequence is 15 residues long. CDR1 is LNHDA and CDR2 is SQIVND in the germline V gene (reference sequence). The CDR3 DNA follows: TGTGCCAGTAGTATCCGGGGGGAGTCCTACAATGAGCAGTTCTTC. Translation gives CASSIRGESYNEQFF.

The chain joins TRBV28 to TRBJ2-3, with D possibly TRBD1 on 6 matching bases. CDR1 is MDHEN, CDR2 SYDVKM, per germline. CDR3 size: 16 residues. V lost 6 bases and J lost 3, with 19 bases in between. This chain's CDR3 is CASRTPQGLGTDTQYF. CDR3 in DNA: TGTGCCAGCAGAACGCCCCAGGGGTTGGGAACAGATACGCAGTATTTT.

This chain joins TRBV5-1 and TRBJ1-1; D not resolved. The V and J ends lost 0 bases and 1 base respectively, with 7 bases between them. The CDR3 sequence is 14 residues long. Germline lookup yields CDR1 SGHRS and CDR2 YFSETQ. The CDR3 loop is CASSLAYRNTEAFF. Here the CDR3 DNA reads TGCGCCAGCAGCTTGGCCTACAGGAACACTGAAGCTTTCTTT.

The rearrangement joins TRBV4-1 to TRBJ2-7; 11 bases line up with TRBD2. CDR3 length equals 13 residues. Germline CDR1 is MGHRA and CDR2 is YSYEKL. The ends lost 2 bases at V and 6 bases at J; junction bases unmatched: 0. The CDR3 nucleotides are TGCGCCAGCAGCCAACTAGCGGGGGGCGAGCAGTACTTC. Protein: CASSQLAGGEQYF.

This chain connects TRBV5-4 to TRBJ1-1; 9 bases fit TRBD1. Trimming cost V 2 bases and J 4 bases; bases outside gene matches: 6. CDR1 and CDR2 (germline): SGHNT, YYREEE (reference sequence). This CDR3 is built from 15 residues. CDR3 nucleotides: TGTGCCAGCAGCTTCGGGACAGGGTTGGTCACTGAAGCTTTCTTT. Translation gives CASSFGTGLVTEAFF.

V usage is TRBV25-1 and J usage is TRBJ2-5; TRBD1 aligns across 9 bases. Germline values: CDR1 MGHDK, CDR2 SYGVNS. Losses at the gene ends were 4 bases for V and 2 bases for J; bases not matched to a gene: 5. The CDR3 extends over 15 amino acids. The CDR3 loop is CASSARDRVQETQYF. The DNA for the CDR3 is TGTGCCAGCAGTGCCCGGGACAGGGTTCAAGAGACCCAGTACTTC. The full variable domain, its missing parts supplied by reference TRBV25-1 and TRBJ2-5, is EADIYQTPRYLVIGTGKKITLECSQTMGHDKMYWYQQDPGMELHLIHYSYGVNSTEKGDLSSESTVSRIRTEHFPLTLESARPSHTSQYLCASSARDRVQETQYFGPGTRLLVL.

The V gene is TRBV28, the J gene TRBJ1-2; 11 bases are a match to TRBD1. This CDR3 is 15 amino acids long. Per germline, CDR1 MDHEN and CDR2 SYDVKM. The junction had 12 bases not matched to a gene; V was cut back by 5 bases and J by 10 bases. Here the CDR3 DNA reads TGTGCCAGCAGTACTTCACTCGGACAGGGGGCGGACTACACCTTC. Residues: CASSTSLGQGADYTF.